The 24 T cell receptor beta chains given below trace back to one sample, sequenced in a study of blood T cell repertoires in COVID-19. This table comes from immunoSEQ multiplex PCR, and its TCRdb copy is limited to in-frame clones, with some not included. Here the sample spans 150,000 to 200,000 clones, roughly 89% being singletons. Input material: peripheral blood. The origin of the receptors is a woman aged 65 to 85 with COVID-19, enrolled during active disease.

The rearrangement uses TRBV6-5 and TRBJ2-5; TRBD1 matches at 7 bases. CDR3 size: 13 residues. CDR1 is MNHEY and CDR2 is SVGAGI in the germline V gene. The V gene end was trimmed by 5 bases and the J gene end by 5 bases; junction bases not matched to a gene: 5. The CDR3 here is CASSRQGRETQYF. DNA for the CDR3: TGTGCCAGCAGTCGACAGGGAAGGGAGACCCAGTACTTC.

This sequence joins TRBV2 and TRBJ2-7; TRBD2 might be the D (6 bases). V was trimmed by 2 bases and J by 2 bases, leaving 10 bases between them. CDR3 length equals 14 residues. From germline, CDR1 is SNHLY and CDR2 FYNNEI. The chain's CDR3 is CASSEIAETYEQYF. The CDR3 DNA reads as TGTGCCAGCAGTGAAATAGCGGAAACCTACGAGCAGTACTTC.

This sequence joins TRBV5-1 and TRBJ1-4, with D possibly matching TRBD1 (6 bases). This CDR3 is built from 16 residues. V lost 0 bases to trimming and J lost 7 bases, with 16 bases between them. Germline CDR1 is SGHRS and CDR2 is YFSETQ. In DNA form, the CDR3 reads TGCGCCAGCAGCTTGGCCGGGCAGGGGATGAGTGAAAAACTGTTTTTT. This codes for CASSLAGQGMSEKLFF.

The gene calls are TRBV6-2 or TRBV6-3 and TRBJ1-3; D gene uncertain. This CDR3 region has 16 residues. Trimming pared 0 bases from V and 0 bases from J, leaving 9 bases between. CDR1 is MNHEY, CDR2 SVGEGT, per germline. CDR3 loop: CASSYSSPSSGNTIYF. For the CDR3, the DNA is TGTGCCAGCAGTTACTCCTCACCGAGCTCTGGAAACACCATATATTTT.

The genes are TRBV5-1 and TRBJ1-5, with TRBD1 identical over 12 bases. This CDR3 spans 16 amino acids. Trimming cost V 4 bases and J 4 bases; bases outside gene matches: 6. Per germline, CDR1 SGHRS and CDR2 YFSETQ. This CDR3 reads CASSIGDRGPNQPQHF. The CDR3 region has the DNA TGCGCCAGCAGCATAGGGGACAGGGGGCCTAATCAGCCCCAGCATTTT.

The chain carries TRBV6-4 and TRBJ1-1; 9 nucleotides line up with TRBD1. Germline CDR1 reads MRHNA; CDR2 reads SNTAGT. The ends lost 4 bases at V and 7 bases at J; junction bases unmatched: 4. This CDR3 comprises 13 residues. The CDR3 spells CASSAQGQGEAFF. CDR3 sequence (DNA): TGTGCCAGCAGTGCTCAGGGACAGGGTGAAGCTTTCTTT.

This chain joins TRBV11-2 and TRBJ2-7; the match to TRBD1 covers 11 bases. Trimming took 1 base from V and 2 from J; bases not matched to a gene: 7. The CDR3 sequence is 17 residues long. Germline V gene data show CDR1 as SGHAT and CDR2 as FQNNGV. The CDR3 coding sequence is TGTGCCAGCAGCTTAGTCTTGGGACAGGGGGACCCCTACGAGCAGTACTTC. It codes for CASSLVLGQGDPYEQYF.

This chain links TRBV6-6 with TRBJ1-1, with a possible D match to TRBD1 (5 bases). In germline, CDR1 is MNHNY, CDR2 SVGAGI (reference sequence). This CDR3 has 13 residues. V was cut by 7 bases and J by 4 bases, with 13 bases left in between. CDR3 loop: CASMIRAGTEAFF. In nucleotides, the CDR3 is TGTGCCAGCATGATCAGGGCCGGCACTGAAGCTTTCTTT.

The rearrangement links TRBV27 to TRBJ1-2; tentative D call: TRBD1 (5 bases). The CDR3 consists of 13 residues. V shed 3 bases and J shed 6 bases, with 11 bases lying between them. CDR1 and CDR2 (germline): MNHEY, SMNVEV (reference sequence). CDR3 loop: CASSLRQGNGYTF. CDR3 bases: TGTGCCAGCAGTTTGAGGCAGGGCAATGGCTACACCTTC.

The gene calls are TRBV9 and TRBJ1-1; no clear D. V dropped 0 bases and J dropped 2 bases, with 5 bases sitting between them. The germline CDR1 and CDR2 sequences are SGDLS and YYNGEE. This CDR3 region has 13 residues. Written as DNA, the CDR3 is TGTGCCAGCAGCGTAGGGGCAAACACTGAAGCTTTCTTT. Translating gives CASSVGANTEAFF.

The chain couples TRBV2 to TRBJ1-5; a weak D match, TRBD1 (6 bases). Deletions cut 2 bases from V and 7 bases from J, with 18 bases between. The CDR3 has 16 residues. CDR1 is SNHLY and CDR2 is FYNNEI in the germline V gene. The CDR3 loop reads CASSENLPGVGQPQHF. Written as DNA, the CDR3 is TGTGCCAGCAGTGAAAACTTGCCAGGGGTTGGGCAGCCCCAGCATTTT. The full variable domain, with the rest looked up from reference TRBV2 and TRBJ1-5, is EPEVTQTPSHQVTQMGQEVILRCVPISNHLYFYWYRQILGQKVEFLVSFYNNEISEKSEIFDDQFSVERPDGSNFTLKIRSTKLEDSAMYFCASSENLPGVGQPQHFGDGTRLSIL.

The CDR3 region has the DNA TGTGCCAGCAGTTTAGGACAGGGGGCTCGCGAGCAGTACTTC. Translating it yields CASSLGQGAREQYF. V gene TRBV28 combines with J gene TRBJ2-7, with 11 bases matching TRBD1. This CDR3 has 14 residues. V lost 2 bases to trimming and J lost 6 bases; unmatched junction nucleotides: 3. The germline V gene encodes CDR1 MDHEN and CDR2 SYDVKM.

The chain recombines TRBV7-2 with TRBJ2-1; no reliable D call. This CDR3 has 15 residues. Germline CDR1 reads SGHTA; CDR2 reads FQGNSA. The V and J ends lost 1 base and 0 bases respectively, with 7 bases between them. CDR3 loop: CASSLVPGSYNEQFF. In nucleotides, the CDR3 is TGTGCCAGCAGCTTAGTCCCGGGCTCCTACAATGAGCAGTTCTTC. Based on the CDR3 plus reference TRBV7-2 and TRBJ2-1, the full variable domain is GAGVSQSPSNKVTEKGKDVELRCDPISGHTALYWYRQSLGQGLEFLIYFQGNSAPDKSGLPSDRFSAERTGGSVSTLTIQRTQQEDSAVYLCASSLVPGSYNEQFFGPGTRLTVL.

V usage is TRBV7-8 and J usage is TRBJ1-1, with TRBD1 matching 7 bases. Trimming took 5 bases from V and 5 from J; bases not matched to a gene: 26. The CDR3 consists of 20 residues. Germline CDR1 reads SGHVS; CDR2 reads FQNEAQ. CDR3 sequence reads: CASSPTELQGSWMVWTEAFF. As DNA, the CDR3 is TGTGCCAGCAGCCCCACGGAGCTACAGGGGAGTTGGATGGTGTGGACTGAAGCTTTCTTT.

CDR3: CASSLGQDNEQFF. The DNA of the CDR3 is TGTGCCAGCTCACTAGGACAGGACAATGAGCAGTTCTTC. This sequence joins TRBV18 and TRBJ2-1; TRBD1 aligns across 7 bases. CDR1 KGHSH and CDR2 LQKENI come from the germline V gene. V lost 4 bases, J lost 5 bases, and 2 bases stayed unmatched. The CDR3 covers 13 residues.

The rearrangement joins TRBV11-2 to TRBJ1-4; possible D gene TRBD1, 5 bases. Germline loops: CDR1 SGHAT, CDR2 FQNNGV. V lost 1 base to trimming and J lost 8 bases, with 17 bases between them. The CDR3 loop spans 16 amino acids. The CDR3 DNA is TGTGCCAGCAGCTTAGGAGAGTTCGGGGGTCGGGAAAAACTGTTTTTT. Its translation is CASSLGEFGGREKLFF.

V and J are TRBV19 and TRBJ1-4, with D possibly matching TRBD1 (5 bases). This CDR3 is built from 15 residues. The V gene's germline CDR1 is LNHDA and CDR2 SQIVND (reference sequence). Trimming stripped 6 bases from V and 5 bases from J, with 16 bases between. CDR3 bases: TGTGCCAGTAGGGGGCTGACAGTAAGAAATGAAAAACTGTTTTTT. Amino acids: CASRGLTVRNEKLFF.

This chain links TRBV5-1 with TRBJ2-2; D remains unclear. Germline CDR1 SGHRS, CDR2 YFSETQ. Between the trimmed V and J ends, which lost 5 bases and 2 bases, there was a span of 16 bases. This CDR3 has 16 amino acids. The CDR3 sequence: CASRTSRFENTGELFF. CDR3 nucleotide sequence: TGCGCCAGCAGAACGTCCAGGTTCGAAAACACCGGGGAGCTGTTTTTT.

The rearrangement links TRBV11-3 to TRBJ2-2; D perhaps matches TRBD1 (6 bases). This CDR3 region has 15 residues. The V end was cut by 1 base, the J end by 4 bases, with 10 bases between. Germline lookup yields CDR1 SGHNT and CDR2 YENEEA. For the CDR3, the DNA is TGTGCCAGCAGCTTAGGTGGGGACACCACCGGGGAGCTGTTTTTT. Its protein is CASSLGGDTTGELFF.

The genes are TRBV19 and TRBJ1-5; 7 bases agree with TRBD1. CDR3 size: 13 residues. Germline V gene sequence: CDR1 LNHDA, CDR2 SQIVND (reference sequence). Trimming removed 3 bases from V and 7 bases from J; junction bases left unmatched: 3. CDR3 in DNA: TGTGCCAGTAGTATTGGGACAGAGCAGCCCCAGCATTTT. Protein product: CASSIGTEQPQHF.

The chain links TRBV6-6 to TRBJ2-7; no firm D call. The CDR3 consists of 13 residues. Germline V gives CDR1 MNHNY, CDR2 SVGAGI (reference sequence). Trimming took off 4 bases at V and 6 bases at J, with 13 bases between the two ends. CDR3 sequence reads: CASSSGYPGEQYF. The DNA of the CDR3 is TGTGCCAGCAGTTCTGGGTATCCAGGCGAGCAGTACTTC.

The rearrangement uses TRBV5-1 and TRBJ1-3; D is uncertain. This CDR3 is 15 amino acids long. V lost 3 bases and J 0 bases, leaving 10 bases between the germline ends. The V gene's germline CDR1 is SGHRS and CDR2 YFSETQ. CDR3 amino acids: CASSSTLNSGNTIYF. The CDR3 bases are TGCGCCAGCAGCTCAACATTAAACTCTGGAAACACCATATATTTT.

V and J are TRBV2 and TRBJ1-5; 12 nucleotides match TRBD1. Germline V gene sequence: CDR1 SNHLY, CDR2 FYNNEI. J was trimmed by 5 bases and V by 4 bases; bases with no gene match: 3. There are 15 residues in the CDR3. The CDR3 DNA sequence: TGTGCCAGCAGTGCTGGGACAGGGGGCTATCAGCCCCAGCATTTT. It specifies CASSAGTGGYQPQHF.

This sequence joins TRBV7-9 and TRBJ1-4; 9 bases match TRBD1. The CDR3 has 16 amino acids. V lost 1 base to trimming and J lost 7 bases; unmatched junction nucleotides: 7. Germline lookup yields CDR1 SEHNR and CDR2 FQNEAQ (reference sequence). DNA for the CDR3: TGTGCCAGCAGCTTAGGGGGACAGGGAGGAGGTGAAAAACTGTTTTTT. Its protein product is CASSLGGQGGGEKLFF.